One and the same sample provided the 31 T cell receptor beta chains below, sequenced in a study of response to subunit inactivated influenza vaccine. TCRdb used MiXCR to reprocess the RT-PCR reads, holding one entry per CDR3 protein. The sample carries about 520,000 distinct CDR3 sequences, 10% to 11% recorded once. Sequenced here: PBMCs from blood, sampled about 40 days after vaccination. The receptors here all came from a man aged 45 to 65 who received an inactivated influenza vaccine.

This chain's CDR3 is CASSLAGQGANYGYTF. CDR3 nucleotide sequence: TGTGCCAGCAGTTTAGCCGGACAGGGGGCTAACTATGGCTACACCTTC. This chain links TRBV27 with TRBJ1-2, with 10 bases that match TRBD1. After removal of 2 bases from V and 0 bases from J, the junction contained 3 bases not matched to a gene. CDR3 length: 16 amino acids. Germline V gene sequence: CDR1 MNHEY, CDR2 SMNVEV (reference sequence).

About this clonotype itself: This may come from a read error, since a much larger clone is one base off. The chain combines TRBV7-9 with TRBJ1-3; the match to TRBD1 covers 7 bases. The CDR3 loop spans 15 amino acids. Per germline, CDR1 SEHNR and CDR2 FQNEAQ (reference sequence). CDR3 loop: CASSLLEGAGNTLYF. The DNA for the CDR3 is TGTGCCAGCAGCTTACTTGAGGGGGCTGGAAACACCTTATATTTT. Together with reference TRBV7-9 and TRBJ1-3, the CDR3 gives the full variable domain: DTGVSQNPRHKITKRGQNVTFRCDPISEHNRLYWYRQTLGQGPEFLTYFQNEAQLEKSRLLSDRFSAERPKGSFSTLEIQRTEQGDSAMYLCASSLLEGAGNTLYFGEGSWLTVV.

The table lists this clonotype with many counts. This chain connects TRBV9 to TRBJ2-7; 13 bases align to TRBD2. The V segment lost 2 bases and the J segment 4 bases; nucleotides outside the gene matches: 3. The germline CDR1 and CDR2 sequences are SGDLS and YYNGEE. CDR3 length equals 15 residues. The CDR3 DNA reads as TGTGCCAGCAGCGTTGGGACTAGCGGGATATACGAGCAGTACTTC. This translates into CASSVGTSGIYEQYF.

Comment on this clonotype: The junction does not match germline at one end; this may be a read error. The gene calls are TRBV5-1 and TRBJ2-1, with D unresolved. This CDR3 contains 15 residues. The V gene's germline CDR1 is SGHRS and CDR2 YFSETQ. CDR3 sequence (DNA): TGCGCCAGCAGCCCCGAGCCGAGCTCCTACAATGACCAGTTCTTC. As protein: CASSPEPSSYNDQFF.

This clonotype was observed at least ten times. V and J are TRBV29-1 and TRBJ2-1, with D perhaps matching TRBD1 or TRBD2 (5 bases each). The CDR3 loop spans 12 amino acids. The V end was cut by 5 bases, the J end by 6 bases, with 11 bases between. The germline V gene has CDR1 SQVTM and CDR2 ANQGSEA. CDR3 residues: CSVNLGRNEQFF. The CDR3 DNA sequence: TGCAGCGTTAACCTGGGACGCAATGAGCAGTTCTTC.

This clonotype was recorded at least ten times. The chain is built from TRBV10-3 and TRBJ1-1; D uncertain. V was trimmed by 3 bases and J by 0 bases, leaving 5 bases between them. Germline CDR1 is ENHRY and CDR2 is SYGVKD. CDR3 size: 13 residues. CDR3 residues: CAISDRMNTEAFF. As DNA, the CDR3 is TGTGCCATCAGTGACAGGATGAACACTGAAGCTTTCTTT.

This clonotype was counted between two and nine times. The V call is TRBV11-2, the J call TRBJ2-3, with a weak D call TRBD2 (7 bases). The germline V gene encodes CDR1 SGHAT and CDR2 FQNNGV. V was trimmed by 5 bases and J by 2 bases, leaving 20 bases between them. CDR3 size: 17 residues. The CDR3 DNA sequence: TGTGCCAGCAGCGAATCACGGGGGGCAGGGGTCACAGATACGCAGTATTTT. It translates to CASSESRGAGVTDTQYF.

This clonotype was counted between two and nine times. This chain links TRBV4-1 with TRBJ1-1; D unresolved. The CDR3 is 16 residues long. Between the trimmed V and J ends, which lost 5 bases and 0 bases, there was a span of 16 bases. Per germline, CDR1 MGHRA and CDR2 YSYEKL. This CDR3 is CASSSPLTTMNTEAFF. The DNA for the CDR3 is TGCGCCAGCAGCTCACCCTTGACAACCATGAACACTGAAGCTTTCTTT.

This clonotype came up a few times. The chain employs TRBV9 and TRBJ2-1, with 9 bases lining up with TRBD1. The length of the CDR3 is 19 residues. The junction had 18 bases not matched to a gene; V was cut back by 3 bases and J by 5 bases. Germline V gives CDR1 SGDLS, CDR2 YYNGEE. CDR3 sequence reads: CASSASGTGTSRRDNEQFF. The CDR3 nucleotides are TGTGCCAGCAGCGCGTCCGGGACAGGGACTTCCCGCCGCGACAATGAGCAGTTCTTC.

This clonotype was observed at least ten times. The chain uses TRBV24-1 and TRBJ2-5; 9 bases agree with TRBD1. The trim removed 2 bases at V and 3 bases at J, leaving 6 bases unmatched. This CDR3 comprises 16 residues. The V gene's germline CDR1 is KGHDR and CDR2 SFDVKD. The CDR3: CATSDSLGTGKETQYF. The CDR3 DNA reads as TGTGCCACCAGTGATTCCCTCGGGACAGGGAAAGAGACCCAGTACTTC.

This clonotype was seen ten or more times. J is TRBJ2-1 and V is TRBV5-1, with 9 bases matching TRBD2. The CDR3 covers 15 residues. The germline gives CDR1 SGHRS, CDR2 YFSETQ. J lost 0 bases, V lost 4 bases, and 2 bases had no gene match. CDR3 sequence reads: CASSRSGGSYNEQFF. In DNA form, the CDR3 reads TGCGCCAGCAGCCGTAGCGGGGGCTCCTACAATGAGCAGTTCTTC.

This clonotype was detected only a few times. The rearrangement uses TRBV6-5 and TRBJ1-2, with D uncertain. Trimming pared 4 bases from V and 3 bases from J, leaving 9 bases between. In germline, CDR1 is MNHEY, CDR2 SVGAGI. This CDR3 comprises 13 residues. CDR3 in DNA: TGTGCCAGCAGTTCTAGGAGCGACTATGGCTACACCTTC. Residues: CASSSRSDYGYTF.

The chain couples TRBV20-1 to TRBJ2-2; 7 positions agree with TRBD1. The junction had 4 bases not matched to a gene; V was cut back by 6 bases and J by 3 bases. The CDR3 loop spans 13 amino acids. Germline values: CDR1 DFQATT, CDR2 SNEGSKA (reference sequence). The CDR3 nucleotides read TGCAGTGCCCTAGGACAGGACACCGGGGAGCTGTTTTTT. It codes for CSALGQDTGELFF.

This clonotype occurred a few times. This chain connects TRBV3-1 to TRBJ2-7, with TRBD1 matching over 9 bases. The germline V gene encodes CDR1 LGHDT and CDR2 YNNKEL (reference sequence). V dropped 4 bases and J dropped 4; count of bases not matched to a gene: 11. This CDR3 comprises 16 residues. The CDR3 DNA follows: TGTGCCAGCAGCCTGGGACAGGGAGTTGAGGGGTACGAGCAGTACTTC. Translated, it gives CASSLGQGVEGYEQYF.

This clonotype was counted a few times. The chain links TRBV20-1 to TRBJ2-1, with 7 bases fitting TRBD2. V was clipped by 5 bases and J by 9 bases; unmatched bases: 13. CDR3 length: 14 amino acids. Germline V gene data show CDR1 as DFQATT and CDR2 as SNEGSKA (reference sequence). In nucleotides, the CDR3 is TGCAGTGCTCAAAGCGGGACTGGTGGGGGTGAGCAGTTCTTC. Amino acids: CSAQSGTGGGEQFF.

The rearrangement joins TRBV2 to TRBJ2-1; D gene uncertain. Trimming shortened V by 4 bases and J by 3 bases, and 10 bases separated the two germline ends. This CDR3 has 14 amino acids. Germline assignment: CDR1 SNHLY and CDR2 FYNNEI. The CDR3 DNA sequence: TGTGCCAGCAGTGGTACAGTAAACTACAATGAGCAGTTCTTC. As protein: CASSGTVNYNEQFF.

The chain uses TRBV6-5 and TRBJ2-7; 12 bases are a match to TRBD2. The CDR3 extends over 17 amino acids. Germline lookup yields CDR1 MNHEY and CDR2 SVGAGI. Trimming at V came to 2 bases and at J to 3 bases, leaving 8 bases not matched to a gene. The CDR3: CASSYILAGGMGYEQYF. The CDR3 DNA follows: TGTGCCAGCAGTTACATCCTAGCGGGGGGGATGGGCTACGAGCAGTACTTC.

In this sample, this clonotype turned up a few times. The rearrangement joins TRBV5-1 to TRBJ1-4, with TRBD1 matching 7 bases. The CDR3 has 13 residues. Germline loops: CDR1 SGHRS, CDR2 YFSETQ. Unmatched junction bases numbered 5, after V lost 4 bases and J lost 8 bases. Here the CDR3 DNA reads TGCGCCAGCAGCGACGGGACAGTCGAAAAACTGTTTTTT. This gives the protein CASSDGTVEKLFF.

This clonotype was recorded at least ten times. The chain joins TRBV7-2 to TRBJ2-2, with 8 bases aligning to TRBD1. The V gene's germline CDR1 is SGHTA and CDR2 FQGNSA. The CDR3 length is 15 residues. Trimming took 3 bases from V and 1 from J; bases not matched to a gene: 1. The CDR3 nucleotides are TGTGCCAGCAGCTTGGACAGGGTGAACACCGGGGAGCTGTTTTTT. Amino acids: CASSLDRVNTGELFF. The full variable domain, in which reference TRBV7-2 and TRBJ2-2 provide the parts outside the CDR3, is GAGVSQSPSNKVTEKGKDVELRCDPISGHTALYWYRQSLGQGLEFLIYFQGNSAPDKSGLPSDRFSAERTGGSVSTLTIQRTQQEDSAVYLCASSLDRVNTGELFFGEGSRLTVL.

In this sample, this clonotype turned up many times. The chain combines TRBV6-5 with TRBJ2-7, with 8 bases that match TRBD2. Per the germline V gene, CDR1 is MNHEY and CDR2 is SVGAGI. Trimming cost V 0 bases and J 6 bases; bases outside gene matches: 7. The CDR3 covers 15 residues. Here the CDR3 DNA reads TGTGCCAGCAGTTACTCAGGGACTAGATCCCGCGAGCAGTACTTC. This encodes CASSYSGTRSREQYF.

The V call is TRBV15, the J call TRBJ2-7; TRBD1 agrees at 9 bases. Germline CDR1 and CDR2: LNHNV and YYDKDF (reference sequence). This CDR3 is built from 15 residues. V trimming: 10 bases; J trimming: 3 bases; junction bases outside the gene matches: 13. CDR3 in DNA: TGTGCCAACTTCCCCCGGGACAGGGATTTCTACGAGCAGTACTTC. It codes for CANFPRDRDFYEQYF.

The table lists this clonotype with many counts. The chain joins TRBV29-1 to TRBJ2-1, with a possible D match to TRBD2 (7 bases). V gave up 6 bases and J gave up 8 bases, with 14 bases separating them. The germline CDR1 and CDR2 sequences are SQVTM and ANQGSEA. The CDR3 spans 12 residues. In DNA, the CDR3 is TGCAGCGTGTACAAGGGGGGGGATGAGCAGTTCTTC. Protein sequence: CSVYKGGDEQFF.

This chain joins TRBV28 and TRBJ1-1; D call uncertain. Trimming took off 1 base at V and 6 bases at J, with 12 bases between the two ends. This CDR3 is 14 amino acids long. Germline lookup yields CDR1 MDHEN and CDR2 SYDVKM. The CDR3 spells CASSLLRSHSEAFF. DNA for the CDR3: TGTGCCAGCAGTTTATTAAGGTCTCACTCTGAAGCTTTCTTT. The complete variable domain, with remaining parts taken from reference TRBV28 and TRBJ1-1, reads DVKVTQSSRYLVKRTGEKVFLECVQDMDHENMFWYRQDPGLGLRLIYFSYDVKMKEKGDIPEGYSVSREKKERFSLILESASTNQTSMYLCASSLLRSHSEAFFGQGTRLTVV.

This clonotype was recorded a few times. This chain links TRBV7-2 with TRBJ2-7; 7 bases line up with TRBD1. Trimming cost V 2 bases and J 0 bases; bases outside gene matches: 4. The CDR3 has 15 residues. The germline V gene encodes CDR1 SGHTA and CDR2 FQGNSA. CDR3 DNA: TGTGCCAGCAGCTTATTTGGGACAGCCTCCTACGAGCAGTACTTC. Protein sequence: CASSLFGTASYEQYF. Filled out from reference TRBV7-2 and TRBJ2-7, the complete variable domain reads GAGVSQSPSNKVTEKGKDVELRCDPISGHTALYWYRQSLGQGLEFLIYFQGNSAPDKSGLPSDRFSAERTGGSVSTLTIQRTQQEDSAVYLCASSLFGTASYEQYFGPGTRLTVT.

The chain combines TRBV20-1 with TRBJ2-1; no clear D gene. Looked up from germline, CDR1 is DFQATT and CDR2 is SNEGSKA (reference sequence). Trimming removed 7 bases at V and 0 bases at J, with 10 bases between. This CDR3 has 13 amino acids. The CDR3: CSGHLSSYNEQFF. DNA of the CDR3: TGCAGTGGACACCTGAGCTCCTACAATGAGCAGTTCTTC.

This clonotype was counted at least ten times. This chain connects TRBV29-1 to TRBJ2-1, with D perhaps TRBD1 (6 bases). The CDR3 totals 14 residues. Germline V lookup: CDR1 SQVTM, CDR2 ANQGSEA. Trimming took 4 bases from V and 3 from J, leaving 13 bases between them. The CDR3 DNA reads TGCAGCGTTGTCCCTAAGGACAGCTACAATGAGCAGTTCTTC. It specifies CSVVPKDSYNEQFF.

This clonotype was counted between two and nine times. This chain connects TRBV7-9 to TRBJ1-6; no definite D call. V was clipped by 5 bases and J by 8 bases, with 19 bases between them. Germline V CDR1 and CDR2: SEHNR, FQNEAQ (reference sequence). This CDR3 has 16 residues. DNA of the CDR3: TGTGCCAGCAGCCCCGAGGTCCAGTACTCCTATTCACCCCTCCACTTT. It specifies CASSPEVQYSYSPLHF.

CDR3 protein: CASSLSGVGTNEKLFF. In nucleotides, the CDR3 is TGTGCCAGCAGTTTATCCGGGGTAGGGACAAATGAAAAACTGTTTTTT. The rearrangement links TRBV28 to TRBJ1-4, with D perhaps TRBD1 (6 bases). Trimming took 1 base from V and 5 from J, leaving 14 bases between them. The CDR3 has 16 residues. CDR1 MDHEN and CDR2 SYDVKM come from the germline V gene.

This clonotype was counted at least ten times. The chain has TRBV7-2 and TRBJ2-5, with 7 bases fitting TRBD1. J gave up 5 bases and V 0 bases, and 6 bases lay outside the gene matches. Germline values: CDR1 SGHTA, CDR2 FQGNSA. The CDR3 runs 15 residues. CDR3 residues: CASSLAKTGSETQYF. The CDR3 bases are TGTGCCAGCAGCTTAGCTAAGACAGGGTCGGAGACCCAGTACTTC.

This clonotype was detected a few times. CDR3 sequence reads: CASSLIVSYEQYF. The CDR3 nucleotides read TGTGCCAGCAGCCTCATAGTCTCCTACGAGCAGTACTTC. This chain uses TRBV7-9 with TRBJ2-7; D gene unclear. This CDR3 is 13 amino acids long. V was clipped by 5 bases and J by 0 bases, with 8 bases between them. CDR1 is SEHNR, CDR2 FQNEAQ, per germline (reference sequence).

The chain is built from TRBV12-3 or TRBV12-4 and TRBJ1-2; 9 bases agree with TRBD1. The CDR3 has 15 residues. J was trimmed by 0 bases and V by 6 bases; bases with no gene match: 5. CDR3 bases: TGTGCCAGCAGGGGGGACAGGGTGACTAACTATGGCTACACCTTC. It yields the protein CASRGDRVTNYGYTF.